The 19 T cell receptor beta chains presented below share a single source sample, sequenced in a study of blood T cell repertoires in COVID-19. TCRdb's copy holds only in-frame clones and misses some; the assay was immunoSEQ multiplex PCR. The data show fewer than 150,000 clones, with around nine tenths seen just once and approximately 4% held by the top ten. The specimen was peripheral blood. The receptors shown here come from a woman aged 40-49 years with acute or convalescent COVID-19.

The V call is TRBV3-1 (or the pseudogene TRBV3-2), the J call TRBJ2-3; 7 bases fit TRBD2. Germline lookup yields CDR1 LGHDT and CDR2 YNNKEL (reference sequence). The V and J ends lost 1 base and 0 bases, in that order; junction bases with no gene match: 7. The CDR3 spans 17 residues. In DNA, the CDR3 is TGTGCCAGCAGCCAAGGGGGGGGACTTTTTAGCACAGATACGCAGTATTTT. Translation: CASSQGGGLFSTDTQYF.

The V gene is TRBV30, the J gene TRBJ1-5; D might be TRBD1 (5 bases). The CDR3 is 13 amino acids. Germline V lookup: CDR1 GTSNPN, CDR2 SVGIG (reference sequence). Trimming took 2 bases from V and 3 from J, leaving 8 bases between them. CDR3 bases: TGTGCCTGGAGTCCAGGGCCCAATCAGCCCCAGCATTTT. It translates to CAWSPGPNQPQHF.

The genes are TRBV27 and TRBJ1-1, with D maybe TRBD1 (6 bases). The ends were cut back, 5 bases at V and 1 base at J, with 14 bases in the middle. The CDR3 totals 15 residues. Germline V gene data show CDR1 as MNHEY and CDR2 as SMNVEV (reference sequence). CDR3 nucleotides: TGTGCCAGCAGTACAGGGCTCAGTTCGAACACTGAAGCTTTCTTT. This encodes CASSTGLSSNTEAFF.

The chain recombines TRBV27 with TRBJ1-6; TRBD1 matches 7 bases. V was clipped by 4 bases and J by 8 bases; unmatched bases: 5. Looked up from germline, CDR1 is MNHEY and CDR2 is SMNVEV (reference sequence). The CDR3 covers 14 residues. CDR3 residues: CASSSWTGYSPLHF. DNA of the CDR3: TGTGCCAGCAGTTCGTGGACAGGCTATTCACCCCTCCACTTT.

A few counts support this clone. CDR3 protein: CATSRGAAYGYTF. CDR3 in DNA: TGTGCCACCAGCAGAGGGGCAGCCTATGGCTACACCTTC. V is TRBV15 and J is TRBJ1-2, with D hard to call. Germline V lookup: CDR1 LNHNV, CDR2 YYDKDF (reference sequence). This CDR3 region has 13 residues. The ends were cut back, 1 base at V and 4 bases at J, with 7 bases in the middle.

V is TRBV2 and J is TRBJ2-7; possible D gene TRBD1, 5 bases. There are 14 residues in the CDR3. The germline CDR1 and CDR2 sequences are SNHLY and FYNNEI. The V end lost 8 bases, the J end lost 6 bases, and 20 bases lay between the germline ends. The CDR3 nucleotides read TGTGCCAGCGCCAGGGATATCACAGTGGGCGAGCAGTACTTC. It codes for CASARDITVGEQYF.

The CDR3 reads CASSDGWERGFFQETQYF. In DNA form, the CDR3 reads TGTGCCAGCAGTGATGGGTGGGAGCGGGGGTTCTTTCAAGAGACCCAGTACTTC. This chain uses TRBV6-1 with TRBJ2-5; 8 bases line up with TRBD2. The CDR3 extends over 18 amino acids. V shed 3 bases and J 2 bases; nucleotides not matched to a gene: 14. In germline, CDR1 is MNHNS, CDR2 SASEGT.

The genes are TRBV6-4 and TRBJ2-3; 11 bases fit TRBD2. This CDR3 spans 15 amino acids. Losses at the gene ends were 5 bases for V and 1 base for J; bases not matched to a gene: 2. Germline CDR1 reads MRHNA; CDR2 reads SNTAGT. The CDR3 sequence: CASSLLAGGTDTQYF. Written as DNA, the CDR3 is TGTGCCAGCAGTTTACTAGCGGGGGGCACAGATACGCAGTATTTT.

J is TRBJ1-5 and V is TRBV19, with D unclear. Germline CDR1 is LNHDA and CDR2 is SQIVND (reference sequence). Between the trimmed V and J ends, which lost 3 bases and 0 bases, there was a span of 9 bases. CDR3 length equals 15 residues. CDR3 amino acids: CASSMEHYSNQPQHF. The CDR3 DNA is TGTGCCAGTAGTATGGAACACTATAGCAATCAGCCCCAGCATTTT.

The genes are TRBV4-1 and TRBJ2-7, with 12 nucleotides matching TRBD2. Trimming at V came to 0 bases and at J to 3 bases, leaving 15 bases not matched to a gene. Germline CDR1 reads MGHRA; CDR2 reads YSYEKL. The CDR3 is 20 amino acids. The CDR3 DNA reads as TGCGCCAGCAGCCAAGATGTTGTACTAGCGGGAGGAGGGGCCCTCTACGAGCAGTACTTC. Translated, it gives CASSQDVVLAGGGALYEQYF.

The CDR3 sequence: CASSPRLAGAKGEQYF. The CDR3 DNA follows: TGTGCCAGCTCACCAAGGCTAGCGGGGGCCAAGGGAGAGCAGTACTTC. The genes are TRBV18 and TRBJ2-7; TRBD2 agrees at 10 bases. V gave up 2 bases and J gave up 7 bases; unmatched junction bases: 11. Germline V CDR1 and CDR2: KGHSH, LQKENI. CDR3 length equals 16 residues.

This clone was counted between two and nine times. The rearrangement joins TRBV4-3 to TRBJ2-7; D is possibly TRBD2 (6 bases). Trimming cost V 0 bases and J 2 bases, with 11 bases left between them. Germline V lookup: CDR1 LGHNA, CDR2 YSLEER. The length of the CDR3 is 15 residues. CDR3 DNA sequence: TGCGCCAGCAGCCAAGAAGGCGGGGCCCCCTACGAGCAGTACTTC. It encodes CASSQEGGAPYEQYF.

V usage is TRBV30 and J usage is TRBJ1-1; tentative D call: TRBD1 (5 bases). Germline lookup yields CDR1 GTSNPN and CDR2 SVGIG (reference sequence). CDR3 length: 13 amino acids. V lost 7 bases and J lost 8, with 20 bases in between. This CDR3 is CAYRRGTGAEAFF. In nucleotides, the CDR3 is TGTGCCTACCGCCGAGGTACAGGCGCAGAAGCTTTCTTT.

The chain recombines TRBV14 with TRBJ2-3, with a possible D match to TRBD1 (6 bases). Trimming took 1 base from V and 0 from J, leaving 23 bases between them. Looked up from germline, CDR1 is SGHDN and CDR2 is FVKESK. This CDR3 has 20 residues. CDR3 coding DNA: TGTGCCAGCAGCCAAGGGGGTCTGACAGGATTCGCCCCTAGCACAGATACGCAGTATTTT. It codes for CASSQGGLTGFAPSTDTQYF.

The chain carries TRBV18 and TRBJ1-1; D unclear. V was cut by 2 bases and J by 4 bases, with 5 bases left in between. The CDR3 consists of 12 residues. Germline V lookup: CDR1 KGHSH, CDR2 LQKENI. The CDR3, as DNA: TGTGCCAGCTCACCAGCGCCCACTGAAGCTTTCTTT. Translated, it gives CASSPAPTEAFF. The variable domain in full, completed from reference TRBV18 and TRBJ1-1, reads NAGVMQNPRHLVRRRGQEARLRCSPMKGHSHVYWYRQLPEEGLKFMVYLQKENIIDESGMPKERFSAEFPKEGPSILRIQQVVRGDSAAYFCASSPAPTEAFFGQGTRLTVV.

Notes on this clone: The junction differs from germline at one of its ends, possibly a read error. This chain uses TRBV10-3 with TRBJ2-3; 8 nucleotides agree with TRBD2. Germline V gene lookup returns CDR1 ENHRY and CDR2 SYGVKD. This CDR3 has 16 residues. This CDR3 is CAISGGESGSKDTQYF. The CDR3 nucleotides read TGTGCCATAAGTGGTGGAGAGAGCGGGAGTAAAGATACGCAGTATTTT.

This clone was counted once. The CDR3 reads CASSQDSAGVYNEQFF. DNA of the CDR3: TGCGCCAGCAGCCAAGATTCGGCGGGCGTTTACAATGAGCAGTTCTTC. V usage is TRBV4-3 and J usage is TRBJ2-1; D might be TRBD2 (5 bases). Trimming shortened V by 0 bases and J by 4 bases, and 13 bases separated the two germline ends. CDR3 length equals 16 residues. The germline V gene has CDR1 LGHNA and CDR2 YSLEER.

DNA for the CDR3: TGTGCCAGCAGTTCCAGGGGGCTTGGTTCACCCCTCCACTTT. Encoded protein: CASSSRGLGSPLHF. This rearrangement joins TRBV6-6 to TRBJ1-6, with 8 nucleotides matching TRBD1. This CDR3 has 14 residues. The ends lost 4 bases at V and 9 bases at J; junction bases unmatched: 5. Germline CDR1 and CDR2: MNHNY and SVGAGI (reference sequence).

Here the CDR3 reads CASSLAAETQYF. CDR3 DNA: TGCGCCAGCAGCTTGGCCGCGGAGACCCAGTACTTC. The gene calls are TRBV5-1 and TRBJ2-5; D gene uncertain. Germline V gives CDR1 SGHRS, CDR2 YFSETQ. V lost 0 bases, J lost 5 bases, and 5 bases lay in between. The CDR3 runs to 12 residues.